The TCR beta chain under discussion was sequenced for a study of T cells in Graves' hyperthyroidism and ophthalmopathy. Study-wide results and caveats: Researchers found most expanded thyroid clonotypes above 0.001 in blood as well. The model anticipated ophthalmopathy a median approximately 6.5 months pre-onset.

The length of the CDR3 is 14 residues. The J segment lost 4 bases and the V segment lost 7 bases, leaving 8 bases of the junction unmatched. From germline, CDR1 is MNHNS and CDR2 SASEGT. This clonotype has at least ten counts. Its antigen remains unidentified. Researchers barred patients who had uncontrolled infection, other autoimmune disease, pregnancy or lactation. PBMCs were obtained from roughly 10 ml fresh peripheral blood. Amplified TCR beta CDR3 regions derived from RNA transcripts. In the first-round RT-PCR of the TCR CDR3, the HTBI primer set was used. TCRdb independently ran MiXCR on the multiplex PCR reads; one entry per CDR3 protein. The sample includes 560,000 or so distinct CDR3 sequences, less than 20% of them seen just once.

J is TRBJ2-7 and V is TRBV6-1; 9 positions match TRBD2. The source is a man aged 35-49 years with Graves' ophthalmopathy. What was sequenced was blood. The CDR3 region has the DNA TGTGCCAGCACCCTGACTAGCGGTCTATACGAGCAGTACTTC. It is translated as CASTLTSGLYEQYF.